Listed here are 5 T cell receptor beta chains from one sample, sequenced in a study of cytomegalovirus exposure and HLA in healthy donors. Some clones are missing from TCRdb's copy, which holds only in-frame ones; the method was immunoSEQ multiplex PCR. The sample shows nearly 200,000 clones, approximately 80% of them seen only once. Sequenced sample: PBMCs. The receptors come from a woman younger than 45 in good health and CMV-seropositive.

In this sample, this clone turned up a few times. The chain employs TRBV19 and TRBJ2-7; 10 positions agree with TRBD2. Germline trimming cut 1 base from V and 4 bases from J; bases unmatched to any gene: 7. Germline V lookup: CDR1 LNHDA, CDR2 SQIVND (reference sequence). The CDR3 consists of 16 residues. CDR3 DNA: TGTGCCAGTAGTATAGGGGGCGGACTAGCGGTGTACGAGCAGTACTTC. This encodes CASSIGGGLAVYEQYF.

The gene calls are TRBV6-1 and TRBJ2-7, with a tentative D call TRBD2 (5 bases). The CDR3 runs to 14 residues. CDR1 MNHNS and CDR2 SASEGT come from the germline V gene. V lost 4 bases and J lost 6, with 16 bases in between. The CDR3 spells CASSATIGRGEQYF. The CDR3 bases are TGTGCCAGCAGTGCTACTATCGGTCGGGGCGAGCAGTACTTC.

This clone showed up just a few times. The CDR3 reads CACQLKTGFYGYTF. Here the CDR3 DNA reads TGTGCCTGTCAACTCAAGACAGGGTTCTATGGCTACACCTTC. J is TRBJ1-2 and V is TRBV30; 7 bases line up with TRBD1. The CDR3 has 14 residues. V was pared by 6 bases and J by 4 bases, with 11 bases of the junction left unmatched. Germline V gene lookup returns CDR1 GTSNPN and CDR2 SVGIG (reference sequence). The whole variable domain, filled in from reference TRBV30 and TRBJ1-2, reads SQTIHQWPATLVQPVGSPLSLECTVEGTSNPNLYWYRQAAGRGLQLLFYSVGIGQISSEVPQNLSASRPQDRQFILSSKKLLLSDSGFYLCACQLKTGFYGYTFGSGTRLTVV.

This sequence joins TRBV29-1 and TRBJ2-1; possibly TRBD2 for D (6 bases). The CDR3 spans 13 residues. CDR1 and CDR2 from the germline V gene are SQVTM and ANQGSEA. The V and J ends lost 4 bases and 4 bases respectively, with 11 bases between them. The DNA of the CDR3 is TGCAGCGTTGGGATAGCGGATTACAATGAGCAGTTCTTC. Translating it yields CSVGIADYNEQFF.

This clone was counted between two and nine times. The chain joins TRBV11-2 to TRBJ2-3; unclear D gene. Germline CDR1 is SGHAT and CDR2 is FQNNGV. Trimming cost V 5 bases and J 6 bases, with 6 bases left between them. CDR3 length: 11 amino acids. The CDR3 loop is CASSTFDTQYF. The CDR3 region has the DNA TGTGCCAGCAGCACTTTCGATACGCAGTATTTT. Supplemented by reference TRBV11-2 and TRBJ2-3, the full variable domain reads EAGVAQSPRYKIIEKRQSVAFWCNPISGHATLYWYQQILGQGPKLLIQFQNNGVVDDSQLPKDRFSAERLKGVDSTLKIQPAKLEDSAVYLCASSTFDTQYFGPGTRLTVL.